These 8 T cell receptor beta chains share one sample of origin, sequenced in a study of PD-L1 blockade in urothelial cancer. Regarding time point: pretreatment peripheral blood. The table came from immunoSEQ multiplex PCR; TCRdb's copy has only in-frame clones and leaves some out. The sample holds around 82,000 clones; roughly 84% are singletons and the top ten take approximately 2%. This material consisted of PBMCs, taken around atezolizumab (anti-PD-L1) treatment. The source of these receptors is a man in his sixties with urothelial cancer.

Here the CDR3 reads CASTGGGPMNTEAFF. The CDR3 DNA sequence: TGTGCCTCCACCGGCGGGGGGCCCATGAACACTGAAGCTTTCTTT. V gene TRBV5-4 combines with J gene TRBJ1-1; possible D gene TRBD1, 6 bases. Deletions cut 10 bases from V and 0 bases from J, with 19 bases between. The CDR3 consists of 15 residues. Per the germline V gene, CDR1 is SGHNT and CDR2 is YYREEE (reference sequence).

The table lists this clone with a few counts. The chain is built from TRBV2 and TRBJ1-2; D unresolved. Per germline, CDR1 SNHLY and CDR2 FYNNEI. Deletions cut 6 bases from V and 8 bases from J, with 16 bases between. The CDR3 is made up of 13 amino acids. The CDR3 DNA reads TGTGCCAGCAGAACCACGGGGAGATACGGCTACACCTTC. It codes for CASRTTGRYGYTF.

Regarding this clone: This same CDR3 is encoded by further DNA sequences in the sample. The rearrangement links TRBV10-2 to TRBJ1-5, with 7 bases that match TRBD1. Germline lookup yields CDR1 WSHSY and CDR2 SAAADI. The CDR3 totals 16 residues. The V and J ends lost 3 bases and 1 base, in that order; junction bases with no gene match: 6. The CDR3 loop is CASSESGGNSNQPQHF. The CDR3 bases are TGCGCCAGCAGTGAATCAGGGGGGAACAGCAATCAGCCCCAGCATTTT.

The chain employs TRBV5-8 and TRBJ2-3; TRBD1 matches 8 bases. The germline V gene has CDR1 SGHTS and CDR2 YDEGEE. The CDR3 contains 15 residues. Unmatched junction bases numbered 11, after V lost 5 bases and J lost 6 bases. The CDR3 coding sequence is TGTGCCAGCAGGTCGGGACAGGCCCTTGGGGATACGCAGTATTTT. Its translation: CASRSGQALGDTQYF.

The DNA of the CDR3 is TGTGCCAGCCCGCCCCGTCTAGGAGTAGATACGCAGTATTTT. It translates to CASPPRLGVDTQYF. The V gene is TRBV18, the J gene TRBJ2-3; D unresolved. Trimming cost V 8 bases and J 5 bases, with 17 bases left between them. Germline CDR1 KGHSH, CDR2 LQKENI. The CDR3 length is 14 residues.

The V gene is TRBV5-1, the J gene TRBJ2-7; a possible D gene is TRBD2 (6 bases). The CDR3 runs 14 residues. Germline CDR1 and CDR2: SGHRS and YFSETQ. V lost 0 bases and J lost 3, with 10 bases in between. In DNA form, the CDR3 reads TGCGCCAGCAGCTTGGCCAGTAGCGGCTACGAGCAGTACTTC. It codes for CASSLASSGYEQYF.

The rearrangement links TRBV18 to TRBJ2-5, with TRBD2 identical over 12 bases. The CDR3 covers 15 residues. The germline V gene encodes CDR1 KGHSH and CDR2 LQKENI. Trimming removed 1 base from V and 5 bases from J; junction bases left unmatched: 2. The CDR3 sequence: CASSPRLAGAETQYF. In nucleotides, the CDR3 is TGTGCCAGCTCACCACGACTAGCGGGAGCGGAGACCCAGTACTTC.

The CDR3 loop is CASSRGKGEVYGYTF. The DNA of the CDR3 is TGTGCCAGCTCAAGAGGGAAGGGGGAAGTCTATGGCTACACCTTC. V gene TRBV18 combines with J gene TRBJ1-2, with D maybe TRBD1 (6 bases). The CDR3 sequence is 15 residues long. V shed 5 bases and J shed 4 bases, with 17 bases lying between them. The germline V gene has CDR1 KGHSH and CDR2 LQKENI.